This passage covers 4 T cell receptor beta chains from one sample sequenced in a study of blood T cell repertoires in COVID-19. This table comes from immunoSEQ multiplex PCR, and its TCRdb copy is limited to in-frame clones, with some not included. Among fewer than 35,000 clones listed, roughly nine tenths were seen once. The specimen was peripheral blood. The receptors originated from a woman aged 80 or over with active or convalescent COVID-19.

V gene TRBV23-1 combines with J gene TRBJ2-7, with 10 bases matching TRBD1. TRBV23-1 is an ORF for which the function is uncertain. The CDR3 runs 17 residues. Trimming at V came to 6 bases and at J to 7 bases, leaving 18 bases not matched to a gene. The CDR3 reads CASRGQGIYLGALEQYF. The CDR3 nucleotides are TGCGCCAGCAGGGGACAGGGGATTTACTTAGGGGCCCTGGAGCAGTACTTC.

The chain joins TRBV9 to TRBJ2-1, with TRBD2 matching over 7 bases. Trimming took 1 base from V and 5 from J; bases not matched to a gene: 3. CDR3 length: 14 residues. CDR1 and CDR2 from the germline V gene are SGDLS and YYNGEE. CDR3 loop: CASSVLGTNNEQFF. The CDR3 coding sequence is TGTGCCAGCAGCGTATTGGGGACTAACAATGAGCAGTTCTTC.

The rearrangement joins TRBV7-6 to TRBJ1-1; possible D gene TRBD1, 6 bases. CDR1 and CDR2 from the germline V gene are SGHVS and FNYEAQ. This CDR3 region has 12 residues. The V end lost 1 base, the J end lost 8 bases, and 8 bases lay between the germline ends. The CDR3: CASSLEGGEAFF. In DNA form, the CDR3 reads TGTGCCAGCAGCTTAGAGGGGGGGGAAGCTTTCTTT.

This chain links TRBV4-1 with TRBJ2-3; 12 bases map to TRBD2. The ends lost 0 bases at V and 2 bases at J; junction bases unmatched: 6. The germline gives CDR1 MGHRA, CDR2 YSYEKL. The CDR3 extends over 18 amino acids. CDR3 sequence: CASSQDLLAGGYTDTQYF. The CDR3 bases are TGCGCCAGCAGCCAAGATCTCCTAGCGGGGGGGTACACAGATACGCAGTATTTT.